What follows is one T cell receptor beta chain and its context. Each library that profiled naive CD8 cells came from about 20,000 to 1,000,000 sorted cells with 10%, 30% or 50% RNA. The sorting of naive CD8 T cells used the CD8+CD4-CCR7+CD45RA+ phenotype. The data originate from a study of molecular identifiers for immune sequencing clone quantification. Making the bulk TCR libraries relied on previously described methods and listed TCR primers. One entry per CDR3 protein results from TCRdb running MiXCR on the PCR reads. The table includes 460,000 or so distinct CDR3 sequences, around a fifth detected once. Germline assignment: CDR1 MNHNY and CDR2 SVGAGI (reference sequence). The CDR3 totals 14 residues. V lost 4 bases and J lost 4, with 13 bases in between.

V usage is TRBV6-6 and J usage is TRBJ1-2; possible D gene TRBD1, 6 bases. Specimen: naive CD8+ T cells from blood, with Jurkat cell RNA spiked in. Described subset: FACS-sorted CD8+CD4-CCR7+CD45RA+ naive T cells. This clonotype was sampled from a human donor in good health. Some libraries in this study had Jurkat cell RNA spiked in. The CDR3 region has the DNA TGTGCCAGCAGTTCCGAGGGGGGCGGCTATGGCTACACCTTC. Protein sequence: CASSSEGGGYGYTF.